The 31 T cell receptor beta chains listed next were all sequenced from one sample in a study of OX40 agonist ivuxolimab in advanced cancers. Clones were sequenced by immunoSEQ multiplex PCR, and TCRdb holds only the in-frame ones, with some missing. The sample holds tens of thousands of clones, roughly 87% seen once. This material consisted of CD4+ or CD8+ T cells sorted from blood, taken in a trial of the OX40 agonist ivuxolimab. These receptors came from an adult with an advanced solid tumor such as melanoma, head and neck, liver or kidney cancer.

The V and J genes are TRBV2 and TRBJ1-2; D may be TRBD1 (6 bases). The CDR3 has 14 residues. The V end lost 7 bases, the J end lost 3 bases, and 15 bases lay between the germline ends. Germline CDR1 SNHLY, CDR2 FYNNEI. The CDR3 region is CASTDYTGHYGYTF. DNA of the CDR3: TGTGCCAGCACCGACTACACAGGGCACTATGGCTACACCTTC.

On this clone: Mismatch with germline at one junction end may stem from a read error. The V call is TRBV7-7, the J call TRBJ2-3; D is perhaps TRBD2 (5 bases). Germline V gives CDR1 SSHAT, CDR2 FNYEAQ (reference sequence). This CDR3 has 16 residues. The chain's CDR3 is CASSSTLGGNTDTQYF. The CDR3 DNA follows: TGTGCTAGCAGCTCAACCCTCGGAGGAAACACAGATACGCAGTATTTT.

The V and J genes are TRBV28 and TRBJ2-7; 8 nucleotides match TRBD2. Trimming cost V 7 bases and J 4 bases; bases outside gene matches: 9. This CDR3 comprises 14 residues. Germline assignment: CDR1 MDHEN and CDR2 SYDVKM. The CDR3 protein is CASTLSGSVYEQYF. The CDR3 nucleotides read TGTGCCAGCACATTAAGCGGGAGTGTATACGAGCAGTACTTC.

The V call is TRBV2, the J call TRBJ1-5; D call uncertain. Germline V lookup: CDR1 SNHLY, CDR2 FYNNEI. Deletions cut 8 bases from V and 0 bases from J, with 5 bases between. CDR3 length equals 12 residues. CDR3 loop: CASGLSNQPQHF. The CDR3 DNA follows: TGTGCCAGCGGGCTTAGCAATCAGCCCCAGCATTTT.

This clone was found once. The CDR3 here is CASSFFPGQGADTQYF. CDR3 DNA: TGTGCCAGCAGTTTTTTTCCGGGACAGGGGGCAGATACGCAGTATTTT. The rearrangement joins TRBV28 to TRBJ2-3, with 11 positions matching TRBD1. The junction had 6 bases not matched to a gene; V was cut back by 3 bases and J by 4 bases. Germline V gene data show CDR1 as MDHEN and CDR2 as SYDVKM. The CDR3 length is 16 residues.

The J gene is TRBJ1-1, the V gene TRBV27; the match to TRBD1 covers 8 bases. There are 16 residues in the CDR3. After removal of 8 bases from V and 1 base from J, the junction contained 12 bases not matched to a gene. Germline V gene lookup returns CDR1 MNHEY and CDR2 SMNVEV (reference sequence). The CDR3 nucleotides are TGTGCCAGCGTAGACCTTCAGGGGGCTCAGAACACTGAAGCTTTCTTT. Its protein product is CASVDLQGAQNTEAFF.

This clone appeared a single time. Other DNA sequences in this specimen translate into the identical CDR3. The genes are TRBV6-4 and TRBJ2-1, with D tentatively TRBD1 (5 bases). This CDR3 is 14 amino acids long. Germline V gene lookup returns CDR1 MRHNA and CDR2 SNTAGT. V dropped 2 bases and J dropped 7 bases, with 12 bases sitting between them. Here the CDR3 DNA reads TGTGCCAGCAGTGACAGGGGCCTGGGGAATGAGCAGTTCTTC. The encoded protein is CASSDRGLGNEQFF.

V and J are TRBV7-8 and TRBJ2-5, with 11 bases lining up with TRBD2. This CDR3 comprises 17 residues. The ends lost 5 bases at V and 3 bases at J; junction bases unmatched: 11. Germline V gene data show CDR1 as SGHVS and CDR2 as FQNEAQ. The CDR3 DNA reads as TGTGCCAGCAGCCCTAGAGGGACTAGCGGAACCAAAGAGACCCAGTACTTC. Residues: CASSPRGTSGTKETQYF.

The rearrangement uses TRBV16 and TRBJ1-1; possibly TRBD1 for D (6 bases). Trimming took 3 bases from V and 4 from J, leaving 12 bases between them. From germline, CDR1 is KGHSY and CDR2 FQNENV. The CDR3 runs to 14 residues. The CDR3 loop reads CASSHLQGSTEAFF. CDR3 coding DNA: TGTGCCAGCAGCCATCTACAGGGATCCACTGAAGCTTTCTTT. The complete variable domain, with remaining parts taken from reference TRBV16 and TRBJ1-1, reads GEEVAQTPKHLVRGEGQKAKLYCAPIKGHSYVFWYQQVLKNEFKFLISFQNENVFDETGMPKERFSAKCLPNSPCSLEIQATKLEDSAVYFCASSHLQGSTEAFFGQGTRLTVV.

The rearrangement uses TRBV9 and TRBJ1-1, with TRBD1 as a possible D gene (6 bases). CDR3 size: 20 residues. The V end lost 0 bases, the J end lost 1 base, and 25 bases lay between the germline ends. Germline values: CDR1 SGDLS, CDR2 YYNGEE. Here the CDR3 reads CASSVEGRGALSQENTEAFF. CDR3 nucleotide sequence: TGTGCCAGCAGCGTAGAGGGTAGGGGGGCACTATCTCAAGAGAACACTGAAGCTTTCTTT.

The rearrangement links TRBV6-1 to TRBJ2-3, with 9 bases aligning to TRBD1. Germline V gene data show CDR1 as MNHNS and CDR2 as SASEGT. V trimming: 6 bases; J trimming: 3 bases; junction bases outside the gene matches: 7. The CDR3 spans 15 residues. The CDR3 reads CASRDRGGWTDTQYF. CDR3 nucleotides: TGTGCCAGCAGGGACAGGGGAGGGTGGACAGATACGCAGTATTTT.

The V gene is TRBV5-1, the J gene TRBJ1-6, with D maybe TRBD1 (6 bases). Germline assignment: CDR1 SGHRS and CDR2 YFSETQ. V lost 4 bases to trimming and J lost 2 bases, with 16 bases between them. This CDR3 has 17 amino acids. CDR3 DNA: TGCGCCAGCAGCCTCCGGGACATCCGAGCCTATAATTCACCCCTCCACTTT. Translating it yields CASSLRDIRAYNSPLHF.

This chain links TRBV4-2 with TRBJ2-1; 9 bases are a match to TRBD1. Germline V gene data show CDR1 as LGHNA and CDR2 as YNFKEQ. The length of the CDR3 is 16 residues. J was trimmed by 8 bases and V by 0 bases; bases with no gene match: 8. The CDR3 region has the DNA TGTGCCAGCAGCCAAGATCATGGGACAGGGTATGATGAGCAGTTCTTC. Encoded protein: CASSQDHGTGYDEQFF.

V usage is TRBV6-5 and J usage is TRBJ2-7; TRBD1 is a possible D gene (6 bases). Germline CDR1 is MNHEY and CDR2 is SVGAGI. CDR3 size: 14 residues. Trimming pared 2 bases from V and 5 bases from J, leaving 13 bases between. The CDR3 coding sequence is TGTGCCAGCAGTTACAGGGGGTCCGACGACGAGCAGTACTTC. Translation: CASSYRGSDDEQYF.

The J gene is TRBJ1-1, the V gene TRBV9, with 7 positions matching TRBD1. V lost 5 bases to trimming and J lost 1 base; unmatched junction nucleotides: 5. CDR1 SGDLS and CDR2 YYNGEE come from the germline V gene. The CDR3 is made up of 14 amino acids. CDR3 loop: CASSQRQGNTEAFF. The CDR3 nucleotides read TGTGCCAGCAGTCAGAGACAGGGGAACACTGAAGCTTTCTTT.

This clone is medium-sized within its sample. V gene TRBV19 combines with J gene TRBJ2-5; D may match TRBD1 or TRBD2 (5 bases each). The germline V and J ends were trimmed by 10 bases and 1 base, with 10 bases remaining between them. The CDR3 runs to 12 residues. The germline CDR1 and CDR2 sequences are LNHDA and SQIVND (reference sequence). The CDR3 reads CATGDGQETQYF. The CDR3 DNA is TGTGCCACCGGGGACGGCCAAGAGACCCAGTACTTC.

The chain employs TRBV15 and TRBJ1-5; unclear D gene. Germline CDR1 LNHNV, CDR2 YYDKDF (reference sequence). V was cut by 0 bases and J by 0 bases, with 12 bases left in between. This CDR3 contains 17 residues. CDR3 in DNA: TGTGCCACCAGCAGAGAGGTCGCCAGGATTAGCAATCAGCCCCAGCATTTT. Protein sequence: CATSREVARISNQPQHF.

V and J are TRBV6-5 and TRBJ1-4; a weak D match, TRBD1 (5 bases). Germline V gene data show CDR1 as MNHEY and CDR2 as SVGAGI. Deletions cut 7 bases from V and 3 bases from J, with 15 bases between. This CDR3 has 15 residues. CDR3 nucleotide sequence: TGTGCCAGCACCGCCTACACGGGGGCTAATGAAAAACTGTTTTTT. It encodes CASTAYTGANEKLFF.

The CDR3 loop reads CASSIGRGNTEAFF. The CDR3 DNA reads as TGTGCCAGCAGTATAGGTAGAGGGAACACTGAAGCTTTCTTT. The chain carries TRBV6-5 and TRBJ1-1; D unclear. Per the germline V gene, CDR1 is MNHEY and CDR2 is SVGAGI. V dropped 5 bases and J dropped 1 base, with 11 bases sitting between them. The CDR3 loop spans 14 amino acids.

The CDR3 reads CASSRDRVYGYTF. CDR3 nucleotide sequence: TGTGCCAGCAGCCGCGACAGAGTCTATGGCTACACCTTC. The chain employs TRBV6-5 and TRBJ1-2; D is perhaps TRBD1 (5 bases). The V end was cut by 6 bases, the J end by 4 bases, with 12 bases between. This CDR3 comprises 13 residues. CDR1 MNHEY and CDR2 SVGAGI come from the germline V gene.

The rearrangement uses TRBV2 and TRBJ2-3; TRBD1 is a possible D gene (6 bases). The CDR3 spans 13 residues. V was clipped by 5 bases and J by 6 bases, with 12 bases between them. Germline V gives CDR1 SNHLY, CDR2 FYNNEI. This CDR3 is CASSRTRGDTQYF. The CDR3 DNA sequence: TGTGCCAGCAGTCGAACCAGGGGTGATACGCAGTATTTT.

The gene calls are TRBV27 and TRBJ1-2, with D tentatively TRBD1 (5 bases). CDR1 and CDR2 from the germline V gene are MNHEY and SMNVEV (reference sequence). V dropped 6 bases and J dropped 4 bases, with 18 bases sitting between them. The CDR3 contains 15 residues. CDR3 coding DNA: TGTGCCAGCAGCATGGGAAGGGGAATAACCTATGGCTACACCTTC. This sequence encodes CASSMGRGITYGYTF.

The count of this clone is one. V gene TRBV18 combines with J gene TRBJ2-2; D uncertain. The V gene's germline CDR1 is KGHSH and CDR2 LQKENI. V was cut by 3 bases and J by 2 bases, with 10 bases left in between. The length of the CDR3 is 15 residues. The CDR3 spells CASSPSARNTGELFF. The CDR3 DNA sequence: TGTGCCAGCTCACCCAGTGCGAGAAACACCGGGGAGCTGTTTTTT.

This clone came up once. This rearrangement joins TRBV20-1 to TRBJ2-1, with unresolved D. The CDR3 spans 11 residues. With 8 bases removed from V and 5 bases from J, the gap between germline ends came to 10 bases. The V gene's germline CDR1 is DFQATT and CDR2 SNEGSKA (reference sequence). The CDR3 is CSLAEDNEQFF. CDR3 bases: TGCAGTTTGGCGGAAGACAATGAGCAGTTCTTC.

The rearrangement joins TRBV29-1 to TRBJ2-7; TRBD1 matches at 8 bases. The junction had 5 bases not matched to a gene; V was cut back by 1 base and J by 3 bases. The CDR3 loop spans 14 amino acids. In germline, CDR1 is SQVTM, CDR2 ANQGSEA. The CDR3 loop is CSVEGTGLNYEQYF. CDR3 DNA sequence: TGCAGCGTTGAAGGGACAGGGTTGAACTACGAGCAGTACTTC.

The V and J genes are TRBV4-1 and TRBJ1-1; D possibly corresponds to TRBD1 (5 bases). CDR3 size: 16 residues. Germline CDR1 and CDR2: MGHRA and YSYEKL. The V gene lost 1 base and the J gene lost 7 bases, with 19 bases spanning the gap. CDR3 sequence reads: CASSQVATVPGVEAFF. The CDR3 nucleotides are TGCGCCAGCAGCCAAGTTGCGACAGTCCCGGGGGTTGAAGCTTTCTTT.

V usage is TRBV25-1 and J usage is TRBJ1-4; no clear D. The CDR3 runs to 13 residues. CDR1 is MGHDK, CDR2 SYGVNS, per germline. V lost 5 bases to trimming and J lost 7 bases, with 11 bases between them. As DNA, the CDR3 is TGTGCCAGCAGTCGGTGGGATGGTGAAAAACTGTTTTTT. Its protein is CASSRWDGEKLFF.

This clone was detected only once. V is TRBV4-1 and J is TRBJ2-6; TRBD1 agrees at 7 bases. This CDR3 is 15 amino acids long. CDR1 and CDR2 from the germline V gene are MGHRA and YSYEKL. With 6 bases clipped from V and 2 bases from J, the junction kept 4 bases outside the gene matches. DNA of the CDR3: TGCGCCAGCAGTCTACAGGGGACTGGGGCCAACGTCCTGACTTTC. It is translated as CASSLQGTGANVLTF.

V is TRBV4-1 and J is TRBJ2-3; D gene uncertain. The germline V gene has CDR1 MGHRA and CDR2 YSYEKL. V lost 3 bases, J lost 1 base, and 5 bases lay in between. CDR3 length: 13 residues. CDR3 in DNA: TGCGCCAGCAGCCAGTCAGGCACAGATACGCAGTATTTT. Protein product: CASSQSGTDTQYF.

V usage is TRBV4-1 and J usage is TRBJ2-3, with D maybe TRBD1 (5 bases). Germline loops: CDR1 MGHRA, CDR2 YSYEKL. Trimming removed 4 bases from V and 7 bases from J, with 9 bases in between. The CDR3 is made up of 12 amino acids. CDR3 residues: CASSPQGYTQYF. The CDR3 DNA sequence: TGCGCCAGCAGCCCCCAGGGTTATACGCAGTATTTT.

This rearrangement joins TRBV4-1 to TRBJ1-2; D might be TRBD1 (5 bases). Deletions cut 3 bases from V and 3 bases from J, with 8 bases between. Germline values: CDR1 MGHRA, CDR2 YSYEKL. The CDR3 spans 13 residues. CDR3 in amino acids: CASSHRGDYGYTF. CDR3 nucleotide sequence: TGCGCCAGCAGCCATAGGGGAGACTATGGCTACACCTTC.